This T cell receptor beta chain is from a study of blood T cell repertoires in COVID-19. Study information: The United States, Italy and Spain were the sources of the acute and convalescent COVID-19 samples.

This clone was recorded a few times. Original analysis: Reference gene primers were amplified, and this amplification served to estimate nucleated cell counts. Clones were read by immunoSEQ multiplex PCR, and TCRdb kept only the in-frame ones, dropping some. That table supplies the V and J calls and clone size; D and trimming were determined from the DNA. Found here are 150,000 or so clones, roughly nine tenths of them singletons; the top ten hold 0.99%. Sample: peripheral blood. The source is a man aged 18 to 29 with acute or convalescent COVID-19.

CDR3 bases: TGTGCCAGCAGTTACTTAACTCCGAGCCAGCCCCAGCATTTT. As protein: CASSYLTPSQPQHF. This chain joins TRBV6-6 and TRBJ1-5; unclear D gene. This CDR3 has 14 residues. Looked up from germline, CDR1 is MNHNY and CDR2 is SVGAGI (reference sequence). V lost 1 base and J lost 7, with 11 bases in between.